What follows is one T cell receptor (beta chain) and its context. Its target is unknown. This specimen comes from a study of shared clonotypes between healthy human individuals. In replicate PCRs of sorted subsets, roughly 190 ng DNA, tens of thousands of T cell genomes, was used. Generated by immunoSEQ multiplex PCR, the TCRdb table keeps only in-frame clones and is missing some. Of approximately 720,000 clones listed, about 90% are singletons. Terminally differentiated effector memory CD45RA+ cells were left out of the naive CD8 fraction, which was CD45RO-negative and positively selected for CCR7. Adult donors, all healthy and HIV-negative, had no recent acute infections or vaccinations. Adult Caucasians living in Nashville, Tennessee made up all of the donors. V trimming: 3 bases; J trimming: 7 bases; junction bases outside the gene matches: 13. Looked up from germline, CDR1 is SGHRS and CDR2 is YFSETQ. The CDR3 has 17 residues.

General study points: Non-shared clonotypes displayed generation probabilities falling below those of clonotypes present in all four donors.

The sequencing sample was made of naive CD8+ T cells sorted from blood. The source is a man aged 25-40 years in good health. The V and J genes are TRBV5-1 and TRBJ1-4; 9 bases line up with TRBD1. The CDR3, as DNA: TGCGCCAGCAGCTCACATTATACAGGGGGCGAGGGTGAAAAACTGTTTTTT. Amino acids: CASSSHYTGGEGEKLFF.